These 30 T cell receptor beta chains were sequenced from one sample in a study of cytomegalovirus exposure and HLA in healthy donors. PCR was performed using 60 Vbeta and 13 Jbeta primers. The protocol was immunoSEQ multiplex PCR, while the TCRdb copy is restricted to in-frame clones and leaves out a portion. Among about 94,000 clones listed, roughly 8.2% were seen once. The sequencing input was PBMCs. These receptors all stem from a man aged 45 to 65 in good health and CMV-seronegative.

DNA of the CDR3: TGTGCCAGCAGCCGGGATATGAACACTGAAGCTTTCTTT. This gives the protein CASSRDMNTEAFF. The genes are TRBV5-4 and TRBJ1-1; D is uncertain. V lost 4 bases and J lost 0, with 7 bases in between. The CDR3 extends over 13 amino acids. The germline CDR1 and CDR2 sequences are SGHNT and YYREEE (reference sequence). Variable domain in full (rest from reference TRBV5-4 and TRBJ1-1): ETGVTQSPTHLIKTRGQQVTLRCSSQSGHNTVSWYQQALGQGPQFIFQYYREEENGRGNFPPRFSGLQFPNYSSELNVNALELDDSALYLCASSRDMNTEAFFGQGTRLTVV.

This clone has just a few counts. The V gene is TRBV29-1, the J gene TRBJ2-1; D is perhaps TRBD1 (6 bases). Germline V gives CDR1 SQVTM, CDR2 ANQGSEA. The V end lost 0 bases, the J end lost 9 bases, and 12 bases lay between the germline ends. The CDR3 is made up of 13 amino acids. CDR3 coding DNA: TGCAGCGTTGAAGATGGAAGGACAGCTGAGCAGTTCTTC. As protein: CSVEDGRTAEQFF.

Only a few counts were recorded for this clone. V usage is TRBV7-9 and J usage is TRBJ1-6; 8 nucleotides match TRBD1. Germline values: CDR1 SEHNR, CDR2 FQNEAQ (reference sequence). With V trimmed by 4 bases and J by 0 bases, 5 bases remained unmatched. This CDR3 has 17 amino acids. CDR3: CASSSDRASSYNSPLHF. The CDR3 DNA is TGTGCCAGCAGCTCGGACAGGGCGAGCTCCTATAATTCACCCCTCCACTTT.

This chain uses TRBV7-3 with TRBJ2-5, with 7 bases aligning to TRBD1. Germline CDR1 is SGHTA and CDR2 is FQGTGA. The ends lost 4 bases at V and 2 bases at J; junction bases unmatched: 1. The CDR3 consists of 13 residues. The CDR3 DNA reads TGTGCCAGCAGCTGGGGACAGCAAGAGACCCAGTACTTC. Protein sequence: CASSWGQQETQYF.

This clone was seen more than once but under ten times. The chain couples TRBV11-2 to TRBJ2-7; D ambiguous. The CDR3 is 14 amino acids. Trimming took 5 bases from V and 1 from J, leaving 12 bases between them. Germline-derived CDR1 and CDR2 are SGHAT and FQNNGV. The CDR3: CASSPFSLSYEQYF. The CDR3 region has the DNA TGTGCCAGCAGCCCCTTCTCCCTTTCCTACGAGCAGTACTTC.

This sequence joins TRBV4-2 and TRBJ2-7, with 7 bases that match TRBD2. Germline values: CDR1 LGHNA, CDR2 YNFKEQ. V dropped 0 bases and J dropped 2; count of bases not matched to a gene: 1. This CDR3 is 14 amino acids long. The CDR3 region is CASSQDGGTYEQYF. In DNA, the CDR3 is TGTGCCAGCAGCCAAGACGGGGGGACCTACGAGCAGTACTTC.

This clone was detected only a few times. This chain connects TRBV27 to TRBJ1-3, with a possible D match to TRBD1 (6 bases). The CDR3 is made up of 15 amino acids. V lost 5 bases and J 2 bases, leaving 13 bases between the germline ends. Germline-derived CDR1 and CDR2 are MNHEY and SMNVEV (reference sequence). CDR3 sequence (DNA): TGTGCCAGCAGTCCTACAGGGTATGCTGGAAACACCATATATTTT. Translation gives CASSPTGYAGNTIYF.

There are a few counts of this clone. V usage is TRBV27 and J usage is TRBJ2-1; D might be TRBD1 (6 bases). CDR3 length: 12 amino acids. V lost 5 bases and J lost 8, with 10 bases in between. Germline assignment: CDR1 MNHEY and CDR2 SMNVEV (reference sequence). The DNA of the CDR3 is TGTGCCAGCAGTCCGAACAGGGATGAGCAGTTCTTC. Amino acids: CASSPNRDEQFF.

The chain has TRBV18 and TRBJ2-1, with TRBD2 matching 15 bases. The CDR3 covers 19 residues. Germline loops: CDR1 KGHSH, CDR2 LQKENI. Trimming took 2 bases from V and 2 from J; bases not matched to a gene: 7. The CDR3 protein is CASSPRGLAGGRPYNEQFF. CDR3 coding DNA: TGTGCCAGCTCACCAAGGGGACTAGCGGGAGGACGCCCCTACAATGAGCAGTTCTTC. Variable domain in full (rest from reference TRBV18 and TRBJ2-1): NAGVMQNPRHLVRRRGQEARLRCSPMKGHSHVYWYRQLPEEGLKFMVYLQKENIIDESGMPKERFSAEFPKEGPSILRIQQVVRGDSAAYFCASSPRGLAGGRPYNEQFFGPGTRLTVL.

This clone was counted between two and nine times. This chain links TRBV7-2 with TRBJ2-1, with no clear D. In germline, CDR1 is SGHTA, CDR2 FQGNSA. The CDR3 is 14 amino acids. V lost 1 base to trimming and J lost 6 bases, with 10 bases between them. DNA of the CDR3: TGTGCCAGCAGCTTAGTCGGAGTTGGCAATGAGCAGTTCTTC. Protein: CASSLVGVGNEQFF.

The J gene is TRBJ1-1, the V gene TRBV28; 7 bases are a match to TRBD1. Losses at the gene ends were 7 bases for V and 12 bases for J; bases not matched to a gene: 11. Germline V lookup: CDR1 MDHEN, CDR2 SYDVKM. The CDR3 spans 12 residues. The CDR3 spells CASIERGGGTFF. The CDR3 DNA sequence: TGTGCCAGCATAGAGAGAGGGGGCGGAACTTTCTTT.

This clone has only a few counts. This rearrangement joins TRBV4-3 to TRBJ2-7; tentative D call: TRBD2 (6 bases). V was shortened by 4 bases and J by 5 bases, with 12 bases between the two germline ends. The CDR3 is 13 residues long. The germline gives CDR1 LGHNA, CDR2 YSLEER. In DNA form, the CDR3 reads TGCGCCAGCAGCCCCGGTCGGGGGAACGAGCAGTACTTC. It encodes CASSPGRGNEQYF.

In its sample, this clone was seen a few times. The chain links TRBV11-2 to TRBJ2-7, with 8 bases that match TRBD1. With 10 bases clipped from V and 0 bases from J, the junction kept 5 bases outside the gene matches. CDR1 and CDR2 from the germline V gene are SGHAT and FQNNGV. The CDR3 covers 13 residues. The CDR3 loop reads CATRQGYSYEQYF. The CDR3 DNA reads TGTGCCACTCGACAGGGGTACTCCTACGAGCAGTACTTC.

The chain couples TRBV5-1 to TRBJ2-1, with D maybe TRBD1 (7 bases). The CDR3 sequence is 17 residues long. With 1 base removed from V and 0 bases from J, the gap between germline ends came to 14 bases. Germline CDR1 SGHRS, CDR2 YFSETQ. CDR3 loop: CASSLMTGRSSYNEQFF. DNA of the CDR3: TGCGCCAGCAGCTTGATGACAGGGAGGAGCTCCTACAATGAGCAGTTCTTC.

This sequence joins TRBV5-1 and TRBJ2-2; 14 bases are shared with TRBD2. From germline, CDR1 is SGHRS and CDR2 YFSETQ. The CDR3 contains 16 residues. After removal of 3 bases from V and 7 bases from J, the junction contained 5 bases not matched to a gene. The CDR3 is CASSSRLAGGHGELFF. Here the CDR3 DNA reads TGCGCCAGCAGCTCACGACTAGCGGGAGGGCACGGGGAGCTGTTTTTT.

This clone was recorded a few times. This sequence joins TRBV5-4 and TRBJ1-1; possibly TRBD1 for D (6 bases). Trimming removed 4 bases from V and 1 base from J, with 8 bases in between. The CDR3 contains 13 residues. The V gene's germline CDR1 is SGHNT and CDR2 YYREEE (reference sequence). This CDR3 is CASSGGQNTEAFF. Here the CDR3 DNA reads TGTGCCAGCAGCGGGGGCCAGAACACTGAAGCTTTCTTT.

V and J are TRBV19 and TRBJ2-2; D ambiguous. The V gene's germline CDR1 is LNHDA and CDR2 SQIVND (reference sequence). The V gene lost 3 bases and the J gene lost 2 bases, with 10 bases spanning the gap. The CDR3 is 15 amino acids. CDR3 region: CASSIGRLNTGELFF. CDR3 bases: TGTGCCAGTAGTATCGGCAGGCTAAACACCGGGGAGCTGTTTTTT.

This clone came up a few times. The chain combines TRBV27 with TRBJ1-1; weak D call: TRBD1 (5 bases). The V and J ends lost 2 bases and 5 bases respectively, with 12 bases between them. CDR3 length: 14 amino acids. Germline V gives CDR1 MNHEY, CDR2 SMNVEV (reference sequence). In nucleotides, the CDR3 is TGTGCCAGCAGTTTACTCAGGGCCGGGACTGAAGCTTTCTTT. Its translation is CASSLLRAGTEAFF.

This clone was counted only a few times. The chain joins TRBV19 to TRBJ2-3; possible D gene TRBD1, 6 bases. Germline lookup yields CDR1 LNHDA and CDR2 SQIVND (reference sequence). This CDR3 has 16 residues. Trimming took 3 bases from V and 0 from J, leaving 13 bases between them. The CDR3 region has the DNA TGTGCCAGTAGTATTGGAGGACAGACGAGCACAGATACGCAGTATTTT. Translated, it gives CASSIGGQTSTDTQYF.

This clone showed up just a few times. The CDR3 sequence: CASSEALTSGNTDTQYF. The CDR3 bases are TGTGCCAGCAGTGAAGCCCTCACTAGCGGGAACACAGATACGCAGTATTTT. V is TRBV2 and J is TRBJ2-3; 10 bases fit TRBD2. V shed 0 bases and J 2 bases; nucleotides not matched to a gene: 5. CDR1 and CDR2 from the germline V gene are SNHLY and FYNNEI. The CDR3 contains 17 residues.

This rearrangement joins TRBV28 to TRBJ2-7, with 8 positions matching TRBD2. This CDR3 has 14 residues. Germline V gene lookup returns CDR1 MDHEN and CDR2 SYDVKM. V lost 8 bases, J lost 4 bases, and 10 bases stayed unmatched. CDR3: CASGSGTRAYEQYF. The CDR3, as DNA: TGTGCCAGCGGGTCCGGGACTAGGGCTTACGAGCAGTACTTC.

The sample holds a few counts of this clone. This sequence joins TRBV5-6 and TRBJ2-1; 7 bases agree with TRBD2. Per the germline V gene, CDR1 is SGHDT and CDR2 is YYEEEE. The ends lost 4 bases at V and 1 base at J; junction bases unmatched: 14. The CDR3 loop spans 18 amino acids. In DNA, the CDR3 is TGTGCCAGCAGCCCTCCTCCCGGGAGGACGTCTTCCTACAATGAGCAGTTCTTC. It codes for CASSPPPGRTSSYNEQFF.

This clone occurred a few times. The V gene is TRBV14, the J gene TRBJ1-1; a weak D match, TRBD1 (5 bases). The V end was cut by 3 bases, the J end by 4 bases, with 24 bases between. The CDR3 has 18 residues. The V gene's germline CDR1 is SGHDN and CDR2 FVKESK. In DNA, the CDR3 is TGTGCCAGCAGCCATAAAACCAGGGCGGGGGGTAAGAGCACTGAAGCTTTCTTT. Translation gives CASSHKTRAGGKSTEAFF.

This clone has a handful of counts. The V call is TRBV9, the J call TRBJ1-6; D is ambiguous. CDR1 and CDR2 (germline): SGDLS, YYNGEE. Trimming took 9 bases from V and 5 from J, leaving 9 bases between them. The CDR3 consists of 12 residues. CDR3 region: CATGRNNSPLHF. CDR3 DNA sequence: TGTGCCACGGGAAGAAATAATTCACCCCTCCACTTT.

The rearrangement joins TRBV30 to TRBJ2-3, with TRBD1 identical over 7 bases. Trimming at V came to 1 base and at J to 7 bases, leaving 5 bases not matched to a gene. Germline loops: CDR1 GTSNPN, CDR2 SVGIG (reference sequence). The CDR3 length is 13 residues. CDR3 in amino acids: CAWSEGTAYTQYF. CDR3 nucleotides: TGTGCCTGGAGTGAAGGGACAGCCTATACGCAGTATTTT. Variable domain in full (rest from reference TRBV30 and TRBJ2-3): SQTIHQWPATLVQPVGSPLSLECTVEGTSNPNLYWYRQAAGRGLQLLFYSVGIGQISSEVPQNLSASRPQDRQFILSSKKLLLSDSGFYLCAWSEGTAYTQYFGPGTRLTVL.

The chain is built from TRBV29-1 and TRBJ1-1; 9 bases fit TRBD1. Germline CDR1 is SQVTM and CDR2 is ANQGSEA. This CDR3 has 13 residues. V dropped 5 bases and J dropped 5; count of bases not matched to a gene: 6. The CDR3 reads CSVRYGTGTEAFF. The CDR3 nucleotides read TGCAGCGTTCGATACGGGACAGGGACTGAAGCTTTCTTT.

The table lists this clone with a count of one. The chain combines TRBV19 with TRBJ2-2, with D uncertain. The germline CDR1 and CDR2 sequences are LNHDA and SQIVND (reference sequence). The CDR3 runs 16 residues. V lost 0 bases and J lost 6, with 14 bases in between. The CDR3 region is CASSIDRTECPGELFF. As DNA, the CDR3 is TGTGCCAGTAGTATAGATCGAACAGAGTGTCCCGGGGAGCTGTTTTTT.

The gene calls are TRBV2 and TRBJ2-5; TRBD1 matches at 10 bases. The trim removed 7 bases at V and 7 bases at J, leaving 6 bases unmatched. This CDR3 spans 13 amino acids. CDR1 and CDR2 from the germline V gene are SNHLY and FYNNEI. The DNA of the CDR3 is TGTGCCAGCATGGGACAGGGGAGGGGGACCCAGTACTTC. Protein sequence: CASMGQGRGTQYF.

This chain uses TRBV4-3 with TRBJ2-7; 8 bases agree with TRBD1. The junction had 10 bases not matched to a gene; V was cut back by 3 bases and J by 3 bases. There are 16 residues in the CDR3. CDR1 and CDR2 from the germline V gene are LGHNA and YSLEER. The CDR3 DNA sequence: TGCGCCAGCAGCCAGGGGACGGCGGACAGGGACTACGAGCAGTACTTC. Amino acid sequence: CASSQGTADRDYEQYF.

V usage is TRBV7-9 and J usage is TRBJ1-4, with 10 positions matching TRBD1. CDR1 and CDR2 from the germline V gene are SEHNR and FQNEAQ (reference sequence). The V gene end was trimmed by 5 bases and the J gene end by 8 bases; junction bases not matched to a gene: 5. The CDR3 is 14 amino acids. In DNA, the CDR3 is TGTGCCAGCAGCACGACAGGGGGCCTCGAAAAACTGTTTTTT. Its protein product is CASSTTGGLEKLFF.